The rows below give T cell receptor beta chains drawn from one sample of a study of blood T cells in healthy people across ages. TCRdb processed the 5' RACE reads anew with MiXCR; each CDR3 protein has one entry. The profile shows around 1,600,000 distinct CDR3 sequences, 40% to 45% of them singletons. The sample comprised blood. The receptor source for this set is a young woman in good health. Both conserved end residues are part of each CDR3. D genes are given only for firm matches. The listing skips clone size in some rows; elsewhere it reads once, few, many or a size class.

j_call: TRBJ2-1
d_call: NA
clone_size: NA
v_call: TRBV3-1
cdr3_nt: TGTGCCAGCAGCCAAGATGCGAGCCCTTACAATGAGCAGTTCTTC
cdr3_aa: CASSQDASPYNEQFF

j_call: TRBJ1-6
d_call: TRBD1
clone_size: NA
v_call: TRBV6-6
cdr3_nt: TGTGCCAGCAGTGGTGACAGGGGTAGTAATTCACCCCTCCACTTT
cdr3_aa: CASSGDRGSNSPLHF

j_call: TRBJ2-4
d_call: NA
clone_size: NA
v_call: TRBV11-2
cdr3_nt: TGTGCCAGCAGCTTAGACACGGCAAACATTCAGTACTTC
cdr3_aa: CASSLDTANIQYF

j_call: TRBJ1-2
d_call: NA
clone_size: few
v_call: TRBV29-1
cdr3_nt: TGCAGCGTAGGGGGAGCAGGGATCGGCTATGGCTACACCTTC
cdr3_aa: CSVGGAGIGYGYTF

j_call: TRBJ2-1
d_call: NA
clone_size: few
v_call: TRBV6-2/TRBV6-3
cdr3_nt: TGTGCCAGTTCCGGAGGGTCCCATCGAAGTGAGCAGTTCTTC
cdr3_aa: CASSGGSHRSEQFF

j_call: TRBJ1-2
d_call: NA
clone_size: NA
v_call: TRBV28
cdr3_nt: TGTGCCAGCATGGGAGGAGGCAGAAGGGATGGCTACACCTTC
cdr3_aa: CASMGGGRRDGYTF

j_call: TRBJ2-4
d_call: NA
clone_size: NA
v_call: TRBV6-6
cdr3_nt: TGTGCCAGCAGTTACGCACCCGTTGGGCAGTACTTC
cdr3_aa: CASSYAPVGQYF

j_call: TRBJ2-3
d_call: TRBD2
clone_size: NA
v_call: TRBV7-2
cdr3_nt: TGTGCCAGCAGCCTCGAGCGGGGGGCCACAGATACGCAGTATTTT
cdr3_aa: CASSLERGATDTQYF

j_call: TRBJ2-1
d_call: NA
clone_size: many
v_call: TRBV5-1
cdr3_nt: TGCGCCAGCAACCAGGACCCTACCAATGAGCAGTTCTTC
cdr3_aa: CASNQDPTNEQFF

j_call: TRBJ2-7
d_call: NA
clone_size: NA
v_call: TRBV7-8
cdr3_nt: TGTGCCAGCAGCGACAGACTGGAGCACGAGCAGTACTTC
cdr3_aa: CASSDRLEHEQYF

j_call: TRBJ1-5
d_call: TRBD1
clone_size: once
v_call: TRBV20-1
cdr3_nt: TGCAGTGCTAGACAATCCGGGACAGGGACCCAGCCCCAGCATTTT
cdr3_aa: CSARQSGTGTQPQHF

j_call: TRBJ1-5
d_call: NA
clone_size: NA
v_call: TRBV7-6
cdr3_nt: TGTGCCAGCAGCTTAATGAAGGGGGAGGTCAATCAGCCCCAGCATTTT
cdr3_aa: CASSLMKGEVNQPQHF

j_call: TRBJ2-7
d_call: NA
clone_size: NA
v_call: TRBV12-3/TRBV12-4
cdr3_nt: TGTGCCAGCAGTTTAGAAGGGCTCGGGGGCGAGCAGTACTTC
cdr3_aa: CASSLEGLGGEQYF

j_call: TRBJ2-3
d_call: NA
clone_size: NA
v_call: TRBV7-9
cdr3_nt: TGTGCCAGCAGCTACTACTCCTTAGCGGTCACAGATACGCAGTATTTT
cdr3_aa: CASSYYSLAVTDTQYF

j_call: TRBJ2-1
d_call: NA
clone_size: few
v_call: TRBV21-1
cdr3_nt: TGTGCCAGCAGCAAAGTAGTCAGTTGGGAACTCGGCAATGAGCAGTTCTTC
cdr3_aa: CASSKVVSWELGNEQFF

j_call: TRBJ2-1
d_call: NA
clone_size: few
v_call: TRBV7-3
cdr3_nt: TGTGCCAGCAGCCTACTGGGTGGGGCCCGGGGGGAGCAGTTCTTC
cdr3_aa: CASSLLGGARGEQFF

j_call: TRBJ2-5
d_call: TRBD2
clone_size: few
v_call: TRBV5-1
cdr3_nt: TGCGCCAGCAGCTTGGCCCCTAGCGGTTACAGTGAGCAGTACTTC
cdr3_aa: CASSLAPSGYSEQYF

j_call: TRBJ2-7
d_call: NA
clone_size: NA
v_call: TRBV12-3/TRBV12-4
cdr3_nt: TGTGCCAGCAGTTTAGGCCCCGGGTGGCAGTACTTC
cdr3_aa: CASSLGPGWQYF

j_call: TRBJ1-1
d_call: NA
clone_size: NA
v_call: TRBV5-6
cdr3_nt: TGTGCCAGCAGCTCCCCCCCCAACACTGAAGCTTTCTTT
cdr3_aa: CASSSPPNTEAFF

j_call: TRBJ2-7
d_call: NA
clone_size: NA
v_call: TRBV28
cdr3_nt: TGTGCCAGCAGGGGGGCGGTTGGGGGCCACGAGCAGTACTTC
cdr3_aa: CASRGAVGGHEQYF